This TCR beta chain was observed in a study of Ad26.COV2.S vaccination and SARS-CoV-2 variants. Study-wide results and caveats: Individuals receiving vaccine had higher spike-specific TCR breadth than placebo recipients did. A substantial breadth of spike-specific CD8+ and CD4+ T cell responses after vaccination has been reported. Measurements of TCR breadth and depth may have given underestimates of the total T cell responses.

TCRdb's copy holds only in-frame clones and misses some; the assay was immunoSEQ multiplex PCR. Of about 350,000 clones listed, around 92% are singletons. Concerning this clone: Its antigen is not identified.

The CDR3 totals 13 residues. Trimming left V 8 bases short and J 7 bases short, with 17 bases between. The sample here was peripheral blood, taken after recovery from COVID-19. This chain links TRBV12-3 or TRBV12-4 with TRBJ1-2; D unclear. This TCR derives from a human donor who had recovered from COVID-19. The CDR3 spells CASHSLAGIGYTF. The CDR3 nucleotides read TGTGCCAGCCACTCTTTAGCCGGGATTGGCTACACCTTC.